This T cell receptor beta chain derives from a study of multiple sclerosis patients with progressive multifocal leukoencephalopathy (dated by TCRdb to between 2019 and 2020). Some background on the complete study: Roughly five natalizumab-treated MS patients who did not develop PML were used as controls and were sampled longitudinally. The study examined peripheral T and B cells of MS patients who developed PML (4 under natalizumab, 1 after alemtuzumab) and treated patients who did not. Longitudinal follow-up was performed in two natalizumab-treated patients who later developed PML, from before therapy through 6 and 12 months to PML onset. The study aimed to detect JC virus-specific or public T-cell expansions arising at the time of PML onset.

The CDR3 measures 16 amino acids from cysteine to phenylalanine. The DNA shown is the 48-base CDR3, in frame from base 1. Relative to germline, V is 2 bases shorter and J is 5 bases shorter, with 19 bases between their ends. CDR1 and CDR2 were assigned from the germline V gene as SGHTA and FQGTGA. As for this clone: What this receptor recognizes is not known. No per-base quality is available; no much larger clone lies one base away.

TRB CDR3 regions were amplified from genomic DNA with the immunoSEQ two-step multiplex PCR at survey-level depth. Each PCR was spiked with synthetic inline TR CDR3 controls spanning all V-J pairings to estimate template counts and remove amplification bias. Reads were processed so that amplification and sequencing bias were reduced, and quantification was performed against synthetic TR CDR3 analogs. For the original study's pipeline: Raw data were processed in ImmunoSEQ Analyzer, removing out-of-frame sequences and CDR3s with stop codons, and genes were named by IMGT nomenclature. Normalized Shannon entropy, defined as 1 minus Pielou's evenness, served as the summary measure of repertoire diversity. Only TRB sequences sharing the V gene, the J gene and the CDR3 were counted as identical. Public PML clonotypes were CDR3s shared by two or more PML-onset samples but absent earlier, in controls, and in public databases. CDR3 amino acid composition by position was analyzed with Skylign using the observed count method. What TCRdb holds here is the immuneACCESS table cut down to in-frame rearrangements. Part of the clones is not present; checked against another copy, under half of the missing clones reflect an unresolved V gene, and the others are unexplained. The V and J calls and clone size come from that table; D and trimming were worked out from the DNA. This sample gives some 31,000 clones in total; around nine tenths of them show up just once. The biggest ten clones account for around 1.4% of the sample.

The meaning of the sample's time point label: before natalizumab initiation. Every listed patient had received interferon beta before, and every PML patient was female. Blood samples at T0 were collected prior to the first natalizumab infusion. Ficoll-Hypaque density gradient centrifugation was used to isolate peripheral blood mononuclear cells. Findings and caveats that apply to the study as a whole: When PML developed, no shared TRBV or TRBJ gene usage and no preferred TRBV-TRBJ pairings were found. Most PML patients had lower normalized Shannon entropy, suggesting less diverse TRB repertoires, while values in the natalizumab-treated controls sat near 1. TRB clones above 0.5% frequency appeared only in PML patients, but expanded clones at PML onset were already present before and during natalizumab therapy. Because of the small, descriptive cohort, whether findings reflect JC virus infection or general immunocompromise remained unclear. The analysis covered only peripheral blood, although cerebrospinal fluid or brain lymphocytes might be more informative for natalizumab-associated PML.

The sequence was obtained from a human donor with multiple sclerosis. The V gene is TRBV7-3 and the J gene is TRBJ2-7; a tentative D match to TRBD1 spans 6 bases. Sequenced input: PBMCs. In nucleotides, the sequence is TGTGCCAGCAGCTTAGCCGACAGGACCTACCCCCACGAGCAGTACTTC. This sequence encodes CASSLADRTYPHEQYF.